This paragraph reports one T cell receptor (beta chain). Its antigen is unidentified. The sample belongs to a study of shared clonotypes between healthy human individuals. Findings of the study overall: Limitation of the genetic and exposure-history diversity represented came from the few donors.

Tens of millions of PBMCs supplied genomic DNA for unsorted samples. Ten immunoSEQ deep assay plates were used by the authors to sequence unsorted PBMC DNA. Measured with immunoSEQ multiplex PCR; TCRdb has only the in-frame clones, and not every one. The sample lists some 470,000 clones, over 60% occurring once. Between the trimmed V and J ends, which lost 4 bases and 0 bases, there was a span of 19 bases. The CDR3 is 18 amino acids. From germline, CDR1 is WNHNN and CDR2 SYGVQD (reference sequence). The receptor was isolated from a woman aged 40 to 50 in good health. Some clones in this sample may be carry-over from other donors' samples. Sequencing used PBMCs. The rearrangement joins TRBV10-1 to TRBJ2-1; tentatively, D is TRBD2 (5 bases). This CDR3 reads CASSVIIGAVSSYNEQFF. The CDR3 coding sequence is TGCGCCAGCAGTGTAATAATAGGAGCGGTAAGCTCCTACAATGAGCAGTTCTTC.